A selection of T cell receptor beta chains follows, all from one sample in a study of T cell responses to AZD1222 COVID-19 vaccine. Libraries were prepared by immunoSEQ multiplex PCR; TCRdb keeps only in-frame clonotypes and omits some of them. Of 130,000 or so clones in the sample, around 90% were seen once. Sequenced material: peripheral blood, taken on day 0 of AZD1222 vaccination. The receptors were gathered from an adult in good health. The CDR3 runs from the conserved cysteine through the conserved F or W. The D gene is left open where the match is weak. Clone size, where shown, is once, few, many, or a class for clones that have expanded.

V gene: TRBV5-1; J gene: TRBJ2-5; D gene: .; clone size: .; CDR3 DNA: TGCGCCAGCAGCGCCAATAGCGGCGATGGGGGGGAGACCCAGTACTTC; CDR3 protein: CASSANSGDGGETQYF
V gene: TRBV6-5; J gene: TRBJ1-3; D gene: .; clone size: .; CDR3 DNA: TGTGCCAGCCAAAGGGGACTAAACTCTGGAAACACCATATATTTT; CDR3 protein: CASQRGLNSGNTIYF
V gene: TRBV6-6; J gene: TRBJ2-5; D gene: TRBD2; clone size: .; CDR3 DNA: TGTGCCAGCAGCCTTAGCGGGGTCCAAGAGACCCAGTACTTC; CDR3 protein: CASSLSGVQETQYF
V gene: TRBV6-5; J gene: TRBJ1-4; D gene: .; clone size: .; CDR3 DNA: TGTGCCAGCAGTTACTCGGGACAAAACCCGAATGAAAAACTGTTTTTT; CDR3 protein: CASSYSGQNPNEKLFF
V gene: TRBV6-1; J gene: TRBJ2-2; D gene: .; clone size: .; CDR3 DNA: TGTGCCAGCAGTGACATATCGGGAGTAAACACCGGGGAGCTGTTTTTT; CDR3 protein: CASSDISGVNTGELFF
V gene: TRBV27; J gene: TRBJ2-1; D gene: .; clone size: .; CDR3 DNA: TGTGCCAGCAGTCCCTTCGGGCAGCCCAATGAGCAGTTCTTC; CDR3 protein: CASSPFGQPNEQFF
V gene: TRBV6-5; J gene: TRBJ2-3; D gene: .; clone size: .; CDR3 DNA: TGTGCCAGCAGTTACTCTTCCTGGAAGGCAGATACGCAGTATTTT; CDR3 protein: CASSYSSWKADTQYF
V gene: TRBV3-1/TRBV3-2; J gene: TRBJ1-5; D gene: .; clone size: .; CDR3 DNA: TGTGCCAGCAGCCAAGATAGGGCTCAGCCCCAGCATTTT; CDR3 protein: CASSQDRAQPQHF
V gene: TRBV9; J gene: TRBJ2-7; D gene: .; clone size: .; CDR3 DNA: TGTGCCAGCTCAGGGCCTGACTACGAGCAGTACTTC; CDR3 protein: CASSGPDYEQYF
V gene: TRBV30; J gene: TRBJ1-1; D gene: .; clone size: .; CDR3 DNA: TGTGCCTGGACCAGGGCAGCAGCTGAAGCTTTCTTT; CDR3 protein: CAWTRAAAEAFF
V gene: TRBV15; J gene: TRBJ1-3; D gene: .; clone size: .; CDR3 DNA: TGTGCCACCAGCAGCGACAGGACGAACTCTGGAAACACCATATATTTT; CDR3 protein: CATSSDRTNSGNTIYF
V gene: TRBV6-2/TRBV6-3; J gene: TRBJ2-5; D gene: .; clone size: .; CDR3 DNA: TGTGCCAGCAGCTCCGTTGTGGGACGGGAGACCCAGTACTTC; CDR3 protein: CASSSVVGRETQYF
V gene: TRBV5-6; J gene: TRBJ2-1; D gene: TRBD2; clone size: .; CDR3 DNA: TGTGCCAGCAGCTGGGGGGCGGGAGGTTACAATGAGCAGTTCTTC; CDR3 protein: CASSWGAGGYNEQFF
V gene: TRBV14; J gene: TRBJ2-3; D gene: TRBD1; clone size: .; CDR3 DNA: TGTGCCAGCAGCCTACCCGGGACAGGGGGAGATACGCAGTATTTT; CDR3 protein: CASSLPGTGGDTQYF
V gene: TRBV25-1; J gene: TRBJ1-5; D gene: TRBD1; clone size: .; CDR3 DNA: TGTGCCAGGATTAACCGGGACAGGAGCAATCAGCCCCAGCATTTT; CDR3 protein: CARINRDRSNQPQHF
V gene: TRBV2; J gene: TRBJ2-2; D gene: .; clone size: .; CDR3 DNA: TGTGCCAGCACCCCAGTGGGGGGTTTGGACACCGGGGAGCTGTTTTTT; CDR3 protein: CASTPVGGLDTGELFF
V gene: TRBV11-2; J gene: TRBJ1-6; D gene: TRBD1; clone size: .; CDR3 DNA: TGTGCCAGCAGCTACCGGACAGGGAATAATTCACCCCTCCACTTT; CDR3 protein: CASSYRTGNNSPLHF
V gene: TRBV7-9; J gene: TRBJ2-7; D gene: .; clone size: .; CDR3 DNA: TGTGCCAGCAGCCCACCCCGACGGACAGCCTCCTACGAGCAGTACTTC; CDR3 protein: CASSPPRRTASYEQYF
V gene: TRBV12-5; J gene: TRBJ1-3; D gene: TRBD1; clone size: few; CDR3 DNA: TGTGCTAGTGGTTTGAGGGTGGTTTCACAGGGGGAGATTGGAAACACCATATATTTT; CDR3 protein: CASGLRVVSQGEIGNTIYF
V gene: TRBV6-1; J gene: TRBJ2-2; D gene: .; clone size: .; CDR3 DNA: TGTGCCAGCAGTGAAATTTGGAACACCGGGGAGCTGTTTTTT; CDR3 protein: CASSEIWNTGELFF
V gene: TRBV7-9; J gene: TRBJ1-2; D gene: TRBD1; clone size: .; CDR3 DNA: TGTGCCAGCAGCTTTGACAGGGACTATGGCTACACCTTC; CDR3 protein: CASSFDRDYGYTF
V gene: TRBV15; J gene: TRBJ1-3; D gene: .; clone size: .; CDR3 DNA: TGTGCCACCAGCAGAGGTGGGGGCTCTGGAAACACCATATATTTT; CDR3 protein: CATSRGGGSGNTIYF
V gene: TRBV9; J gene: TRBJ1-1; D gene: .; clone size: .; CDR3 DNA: TGTGCCAGCAGCGTAGTTCGGGGAATGAACACTGAAGCTTTCTTT; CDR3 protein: CASSVVRGMNTEAFF
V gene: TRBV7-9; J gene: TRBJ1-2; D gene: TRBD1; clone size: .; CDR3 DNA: TGTGCCAGCAGCCCCAGGGGGTACGCGGGCGGCTACACCTTC; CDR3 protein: CASSPRGYAGGYTF
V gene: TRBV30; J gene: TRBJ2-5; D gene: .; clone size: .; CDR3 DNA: TGTGCCTGGAGTCACAGGGTGGGAGAGACCCAGTACTTC; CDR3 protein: CAWSHRVGETQYF
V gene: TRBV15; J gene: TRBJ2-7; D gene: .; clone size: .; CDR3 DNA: TGTGCCACCAGCAGAGTAGGAACAGAGCAGTACTTC; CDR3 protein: CATSRVGTEQYF
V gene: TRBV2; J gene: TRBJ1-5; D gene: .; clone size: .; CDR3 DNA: TGTGCCAGCAGTGTCGGCAGGGTCAATCAGCCCCAGCATTTT; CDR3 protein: CASSVGRVNQPQHF
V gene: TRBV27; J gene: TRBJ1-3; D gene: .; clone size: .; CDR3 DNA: TGTGCCAGCAGTTTAATCAAGGGAGACACCATATATTTT; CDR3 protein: CASSLIKGDTIYF
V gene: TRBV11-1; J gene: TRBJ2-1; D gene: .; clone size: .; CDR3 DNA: TGTGCCAGCACACCTGGACTCCTCCCCTACAATGAGCAGTTCTTC; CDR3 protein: CASTPGLLPYNEQFF
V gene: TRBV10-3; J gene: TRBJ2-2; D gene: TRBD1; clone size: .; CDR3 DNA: TGTGCCATAGGACAGGGAAACACCGGGGAGCTGTTTTTT; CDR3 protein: CAIGQGNTGELFF
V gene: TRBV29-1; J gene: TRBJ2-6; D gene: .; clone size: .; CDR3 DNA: TGCAGCGTTGAAGGGGGCTCTGGGGCCAACGTCCTGACTTTC; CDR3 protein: CSVEGGSGANVLTF
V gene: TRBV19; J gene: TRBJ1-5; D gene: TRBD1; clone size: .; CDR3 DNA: TGTGCCAGTAGTATACGGGGACAGGGCGACAATCAGCCCCAGCATTTT; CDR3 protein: CASSIRGQGDNQPQHF
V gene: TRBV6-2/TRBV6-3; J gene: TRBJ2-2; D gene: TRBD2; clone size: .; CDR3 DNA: TGTGCCAGCAGTATCTCGACTAGCCTCTACACCGGGGAGCTGTTTTTT; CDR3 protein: CASSISTSLYTGELFF
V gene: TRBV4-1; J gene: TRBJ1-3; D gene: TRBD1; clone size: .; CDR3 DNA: TGCGCCAGCAGCCAAGAAAAGACAGGGTCTGGAAACACCATATATTTT; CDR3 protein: CASSQEKTGSGNTIYF
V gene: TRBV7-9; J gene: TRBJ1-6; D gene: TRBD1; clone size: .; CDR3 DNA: TGTGCCAGCAGCTTATCAGGGACAGTTCCTTCACCCCTCCACTTT; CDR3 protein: CASSLSGTVPSPLHF
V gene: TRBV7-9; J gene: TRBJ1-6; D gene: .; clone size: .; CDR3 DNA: TGTGCCAGCAGCTCGGACATGAATTCACCCCTCCACTTT; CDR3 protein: CASSSDMNSPLHF
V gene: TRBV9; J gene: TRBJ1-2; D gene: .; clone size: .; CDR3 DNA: TGTGCCAGCAGGGCCCAGGGGCTCTATGGCTACACCTTC; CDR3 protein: CASRAQGLYGYTF
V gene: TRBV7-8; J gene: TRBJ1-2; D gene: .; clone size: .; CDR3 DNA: TGTGCCAGCAGCCTATCCCGCTATGGCTACACCTTC; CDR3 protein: CASSLSRYGYTF
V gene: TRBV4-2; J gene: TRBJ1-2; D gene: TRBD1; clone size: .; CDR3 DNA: TGTGCCAGCAGCCAAGGACAGGGCGATGGCTACACCTTC; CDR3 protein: CASSQGQGDGYTF
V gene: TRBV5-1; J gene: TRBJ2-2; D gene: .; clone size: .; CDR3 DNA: TGCGCCAGCAGCTCGGACGGAGAACTCACCGGGGAGCTGTTTTTT; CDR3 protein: CASSSDGELTGELFF
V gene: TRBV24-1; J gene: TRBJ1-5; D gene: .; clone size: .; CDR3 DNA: TGTGCCACCAGTGATTTACGGGGACACCAGCCCCAGCATTTT; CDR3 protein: CATSDLRGHQPQHF
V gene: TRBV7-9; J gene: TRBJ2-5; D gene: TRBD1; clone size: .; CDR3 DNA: TGTGCCAGCAGCCTAACGGGGCAGGGGGCAAGGGAGACCCAGTACTTC; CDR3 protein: CASSLTGQGARETQYF